These 20 T cell receptor beta chains share one sample of origin, sequenced in a study of early T cells in non-severe SARS-CoV-2 infection. Each CDR3 protein is one row after TCRdb ran MiXCR on the 5' RACE reads. The sample has some 70,000 distinct CDR3 sequences, over 9% seen once; the top ten hold around 3.8%. Sequenced input: whole blood. The receptors were gathered from an adult who was a healthcare worker with PCR-confirmed SARS-CoV-2 infection or an uninfected control (not recorded which).

This sequence joins TRBV3-1 and TRBJ2-1; 11 bases agree with TRBD2. The CDR3 spans 18 residues. Germline loops: CDR1 LGHDT, CDR2 YNNKEL (reference sequence). V gave up 0 bases and J gave up 5 bases; unmatched junction bases: 9. The CDR3 coding sequence is TGTGCCAGCAGCCAAGATTTTAGGGGACTAGCGGATAACAATGAGCAGTTCTTC. Translated, it gives CASSQDFRGLADNNEQFF.

The table lists this clonotype with a few counts. This chain connects TRBV4-1 to TRBJ2-7; the D gene is possibly TRBD2 (6 bases). The CDR3 length is 17 residues. The V and J ends lost 4 bases and 2 bases respectively, with 21 bases between them. Germline V gene data show CDR1 as MGHRA and CDR2 as YSYEKL. The CDR3 sequence: CASSPRPIASEPYEQYF. In nucleotides, the CDR3 is TGCGCCAGCAGCCCTCGTCCGATCGCTAGCGAACCCTACGAGCAGTACTTC.

The rearrangement links TRBV19 to TRBJ2-3; 8 nucleotides align to TRBD2. J gave up 1 base and V 6 bases, and 6 bases lay outside the gene matches. Germline CDR1 LNHDA, CDR2 SQIVND (reference sequence). The CDR3 extends over 15 amino acids. This CDR3 is CASRTMTSGTDTQYF. In DNA form, the CDR3 reads TGTGCCAGTAGGACAATGACTAGCGGCACAGATACGCAGTATTTT.

This clonotype has at least ten counts. V gene TRBV27 combines with J gene TRBJ2-5, with 7 positions matching TRBD2. Trimming removed 3 bases from V and 0 bases from J; junction bases left unmatched: 4. Germline-derived CDR1 and CDR2 are MNHEY and SMNVEV (reference sequence). The CDR3 has 15 residues. In DNA form, the CDR3 reads TGTGCCAGCAGTTTGGGAGGGCAAAACCAAGAGACCCAGTACTTC. This gives the protein CASSLGGQNQETQYF.

The table lists this clonotype with many counts. The J gene is TRBJ2-5, the V gene TRBV5-1; tentative D call: TRBD2 (5 bases). This CDR3 is built from 15 residues. Germline V gene lookup returns CDR1 SGHRS and CDR2 YFSETQ. Trimming cost V 4 bases and J 5 bases, with 18 bases left between them. The CDR3 DNA reads TGCGCCAGCAGCGGTGAGGGCCTCTCTGGCGAGACCCAGTACTTC. Its translation: CASSGEGLSGETQYF. Full variable domain (missing parts from reference TRBV5-1 and TRBJ2-5): KAGVTQTPRYLIKTRGQQVTLSCSPISGHRSVSWYQQTPGQGLQFLFEYFSETQRNKGNFPGRFSGRQFSNSRSEMNVSTLELGDSALYLCASSGEGLSGETQYFGPGTRLLVL.

The table lists this clonotype with a few counts. The genes are TRBV29-1 and TRBJ2-1; 7 bases align to TRBD2. Germline loops: CDR1 SQVTM, CDR2 ANQGSEA. Germline trimming cut 5 bases from V and 8 bases from J; bases unmatched to any gene: 12. The CDR3 consists of 14 residues. The CDR3 DNA follows: TGCAGCGTTACTAGCGAACTACGTCATCATGAGCAGTTCTTC. Amino acids: CSVTSELRHHEQFF.

The table lists this clonotype with many counts. The J gene is TRBJ2-5, the V gene TRBV12-3 or TRBV12-4; 16 nucleotides match TRBD2. The CDR3 extends over 17 amino acids. V lost 6 bases and J lost 0; bases outside the gene matches: 4. CDR3 amino acids: CASSPGLAGGYQETQYF. In DNA form, the CDR3 reads TGTGCCAGCAGCCCGGGACTAGCGGGGGGGTACCAAGAGACCCAGTACTTC.

This clonotype was seen only a few times. The chain carries TRBV20-1 and TRBJ2-1, with 8 bases that match TRBD2. This CDR3 comprises 13 residues. Germline V gives CDR1 DFQATT, CDR2 SNEGSKA (reference sequence). V was pared by 6 bases and J by 4 bases, with 5 bases of the junction left unmatched. The CDR3 protein is CSAREGGYNEQFF. CDR3 coding DNA: TGCAGTGCCCGGGAGGGCGGATACAATGAGCAGTTCTTC.

Ten or more counts support this clonotype. The chain carries TRBV28 and TRBJ1-1, with 7 bases identical to TRBD1. The V segment lost 3 bases and the J segment 1 base; nucleotides outside the gene matches: 11. Germline assignment: CDR1 MDHEN and CDR2 SYDVKM. The CDR3 loop spans 17 amino acids. The CDR3 here is CASSFGQTGRTNTEAFF. CDR3 sequence (DNA): TGTGCCAGCAGTTTCGGGCAGACAGGGAGGACGAACACTGAAGCTTTCTTT.

The chain joins TRBV27 to TRBJ2-2; D gene uncertain. Germline loops: CDR1 MNHEY, CDR2 SMNVEV (reference sequence). The CDR3 has 12 amino acids. V was trimmed by 5 bases and J by 6 bases, leaving 7 bases between them. The CDR3 bases are TGTGCCAGCAGTGGGCTCTCCGGGGAGCTGTTTTTT. Translated, it gives CASSGLSGELFF.

This clonotype was seen many times. The chain has TRBV29-1 and TRBJ2-7; a weak D match, TRBD1 (6 bases). The CDR3 extends over 13 amino acids. CDR1 and CDR2 from the germline V gene are SQVTM and ANQGSEA. V was clipped by 6 bases and J by 0 bases, with 12 bases between them. CDR3 residues: CSVAGTSSYEQYF. The CDR3 bases are TGCAGCGTCGCCGGGACATCCTCCTACGAGCAGTACTTC.

This clonotype was picked up many times. The V call is TRBV12-3 or TRBV12-4, the J call TRBJ2-7; possibly TRBD1 for D (6 bases). V lost 3 bases to trimming and J lost 6 bases, with 6 bases between them. This CDR3 is built from 11 residues. The CDR3 protein is CASSFRGEQYF. The CDR3 nucleotides read TGTGCCAGCAGTTTCAGGGGCGAGCAGTACTTC.

This clonotype was seen at least ten times. The chain carries TRBV4-1 and TRBJ2-1, with unresolved D. Germline V gene data show CDR1 as MGHRA and CDR2 as YSYEKL. The CDR3 has 14 residues. V shed 3 bases and J shed 5 bases, with 11 bases lying between them. CDR3 sequence: CASSHPAGDNEQFF. For the CDR3, the DNA is TGCGCCAGCAGCCACCCGGCCGGAGACAATGAGCAGTTCTTC.

This clonotype was picked up a small number of times. DNA for the CDR3: TGTGCCAGCAGTTTAGACAGCCACAATGAGCAGTTCTTC. Translation gives CASSLDSHNEQFF. The chain combines TRBV12-3 or TRBV12-4 with TRBJ2-1; D call uncertain. Trimming removed 1 base at V and 5 bases at J, with 6 bases between. There are 13 residues in the CDR3.

This clonotype was seen many times. CDR3 DNA: TGTGCCAGCAGCTTAGCGAGGGCGACAGATACGCAGTATTTT. Translation: CASSLARATDTQYF. The J gene is TRBJ2-3, the V gene TRBV7-8; D is possibly TRBD2 (5 bases). CDR3 size: 14 residues. CDR1 and CDR2 (germline): SGHVS, FQNEAQ. The germline V and J ends were trimmed by 0 bases and 3 bases, with 7 bases remaining between them.

This chain connects TRBV28 to TRBJ2-3; D gene uncertain. CDR1 and CDR2 from the germline V gene are MDHEN and SYDVKM. The V and J ends lost 6 bases and 2 bases respectively, with 6 bases between them. This CDR3 region has 12 residues. The CDR3 spells CASRLDTDTQYF. The DNA for the CDR3 is TGTGCCAGCAGACTTGACACAGATACGCAGTATTTT.

This clonotype was seen repeatedly, ten times or more. The chain recombines TRBV7-9 with TRBJ2-6; D ambiguous. The CDR3 is made up of 14 amino acids. Germline CDR1 and CDR2: SEHNR and FQNEAQ (reference sequence). V lost 4 bases and J lost 5, with 9 bases in between. The DNA for the CDR3 is TGTGCCAGCAGCTCCCTCGACAGGGCCAACGTCCTGACTTTC. Its translation is CASSSLDRANVLTF.

Ten or more counts support this clonotype. The chain carries TRBV12-3 or TRBV12-4 and TRBJ1-4; a possible D gene is TRBD1 (6 bases). The CDR3 extends over 14 amino acids. Trimming removed 6 bases at V and 3 bases at J, with 11 bases between. The CDR3 nucleotides are TGTGCCAGCAGGAGGACAGAGTCTAATGAAAAACTGTTTTTT. Its protein product is CASRRTESNEKLFF.

The chain employs TRBV3-1 and TRBJ2-4; D remains unclear. V shed 1 base and J shed 5 bases, with 3 bases lying between them. This CDR3 has 12 residues. Germline loops: CDR1 LGHDT, CDR2 YNNKEL (reference sequence). CDR3 protein: CASSQAENIQYF. CDR3 nucleotide sequence: TGTGCCAGCAGCCAAGCAGAAAACATTCAGTACTTC.

Concerning this clonotype itself: This could be a read error, since a much larger clone is one nucleotide away. The rearrangement uses TRBV11-1 and TRBJ1-1; 9 bases agree with TRBD1. The CDR3 is 14 residues long. J lost 3 bases, V lost 5 bases, and 4 bases had no gene match. Germline CDR1 SGHAT, CDR2 FQDESV (reference sequence). In DNA form, the CDR3 reads TGTGCCAGCAGCCATCGGACAGGGGACACTGAAGCTTTCTTT. It is translated as CASSHRTGDTEAFF. Based on the CDR3 plus reference TRBV11-1 and TRBJ1-1, the full variable domain is EAEVAQSPRYKITEKSQAVAFWCDPISGHATLYWYRQILGQGPELLVQFQDESVVDDSQLPKDRFSAERLKGVDSTLKIQPAELGDSAMYLCASSHRTGDTEAFFGQGTRLTVV.